This TCR beta chain was obtained from a study of blood T cells in healthy people across ages. CDR3 size: 12 residues. CDR1 SQVTM and CDR2 ANQGSEA come from the germline V gene. Through a sample-barcoded 5' primer and a J-beta primer mix, a second PCR was run for 7 to 11 cycles. Each CDR3 protein is one row after TCRdb ran MiXCR on the 5' RACE reads. The sample contains about 800,000 distinct CDR3 sequences, 20% to 25% of which appear only once. This clonotype was counted a single time. Another study also made use of these data, one on T cells of mothers and their children.

Material: blood. The gene calls are TRBV29-1 and TRBJ2-5; possibly TRBD2 for D (5 bases). The tail of the sequence fits TRBJ2-7 better, so the J call may be wrong. The source is a boy aged 5-17 years in good health. CDR3 sequence (DNA): TGCAGCGTTGGGTTGGGGAGAAGCGAGCAGTACTTC. Amino acids: CSVGLGRSEQYF.